A selection of T cell receptor beta chains follows, all from one sample in a study of cytomegalovirus exposure and HLA in healthy donors. Sequencing was performed with immunoSEQ multiplex PCR; in TCRdb, only in-frame clones are kept and a portion is missing. The table lists 85,000 to 100,000 clones, 78% of them singletons, with about 0.79% in the top ten. Material: PBMCs. The receptor source for this set is a woman aged 55-69 years in good health and CMV-seronegative. Each CDR3 is given with its conserved first and last residue. Each record gives: clone size, V gene, J gene, D gene, CDR3 protein, CDR3 DNA. D genes are given only for firm matches. Clone sizes are given selectively: once, few, many, or a class where the clone is expanded.

NA	TRBV25-1	TRBJ2-1	NA	CASTPGLPSYNEQFF	TGTGCCAGCACCCCCGGACTGCCCTCCTACAATGAGCAGTTCTTC
NA	TRBV9	TRBJ1-1	NA	CASSVGKNTEAFF	TGTGCCAGCAGCGTAGGTAAGAACACTGAAGCTTTCTTT
NA	TRBV7-9	TRBJ2-1	TRBD1	CASSSGQGSYNEQFF	TGTGCCAGCAGCTCAGGACAGGGGTCCTACAATGAGCAGTTCTTC
NA	TRBV28	TRBJ2-3	TRBD1	CATVEIGQGAIDTQYF	TGTGCCACCGTCGAAATCGGACAGGGGGCAATAGATACGCAGTATTTT
NA	TRBV19	TRBJ1-2	NA	CASSTTRDIGRRGGYTF	TGTGCCAGTAGTACGACTCGGGACATTGGGCGTCGCGGTGGCTACACCTTC
NA	TRBV6-5	TRBJ1-2	TRBD1	CASRRGQADGYTF	TGTGCCAGCAGGAGAGGACAGGCAGATGGCTACACCTTC
NA	TRBV28	TRBJ2-5	TRBD1	CASRHRTGGVETQYF	TGTGCCAGCAGACACCGGACAGGGGGCGTAGAGACCCAGTACTTC
NA	TRBV6-6	TRBJ1-5	TRBD1	CASSDPRGRNQPQHF	TGTGCCAGCAGTGACCCCAGGGGGCGGAATCAGCCCCAGCATTTT
NA	TRBV28	TRBJ2-1	TRBD2	CASSFAGLAGGNEQFF	TGTGCCAGCAGTTTCGCGGGACTAGCGGGAGGAAATGAGCAGTTCTTC
NA	TRBV5-1	TRBJ2-2	TRBD1	CASSHLQGLDGELFF	TGCGCCAGCAGCCACCTACAGGGGTTGGACGGGGAGCTGTTTTTT
NA	TRBV7-8	TRBJ1-5	NA	CASSLAGHSNQPQHF	TGTGCCAGCAGCTTAGCGGGCCACAGCAATCAGCCCCAGCATTTT
NA	TRBV7-8	TRBJ1-1	TRBD1	CASSLATRGTAEAFF	TGTGCCAGCAGCTTAGCGACCAGGGGGACGGCTGAAGCTTTCTTT
NA	TRBV5-6	TRBJ2-2	TRBD2	CASSPGTSFTGELFF	TGTGCCAGCAGCCCCGGGACTAGCTTCACCGGGGAGCTGTTTTTT
NA	TRBV6-5	TRBJ1-1	TRBD1	CASKRDRGLNTEAFF	TGTGCCAGCAAAAGGGACAGGGGGCTGAACACTGAAGCTTTCTTT
NA	TRBV29-1	TRBJ1-2	NA	CSVVGDYGYTF	TGCAGCGTTGTAGGGGACTATGGCTACACCTTC
NA	TRBV7-9	TRBJ2-1	TRBD2	CASSLRAGDEQFF	TGTGCCAGCAGCCTGAGAGCGGGAGATGAGCAGTTCTTC
NA	TRBV7-8	TRBJ1-1	NA	CASSLAGLLDAFF	TGTGCCAGCAGCTTAGCGGGGCTTCTCGACGCTTTCTTT
NA	TRBV2	TRBJ2-1	TRBD2	CASRPTSGGANEQFF	TGTGCCAGCAGACCCACTAGCGGGGGGGCCAATGAGCAGTTCTTC
few	TRBV12-5	TRBJ1-2	NA	CASGLVGGGYTF	TGTGCTAGTGGTTTGGTAGGCGGGGGCTACACCTTC
NA	TRBV7-7	TRBJ1-4	NA	CASRPAASTNEKLFF	TGTGCCAGCAGGCCAGCGGCCTCAACTAATGAAAAACTGTTTTTT
NA	TRBV2	TRBJ1-2	NA	CASRAGQLSSGYTF	TGTGCCAGCAGGGCCGGACAGCTCTCTAGCGGCTACACCTTC
NA	TRBV28	TRBJ2-7	TRBD1	CASSFPPDRVSYEQYF	TGTGCCAGCAGTTTCCCCCCCGACAGGGTTTCATACGAGCAGTACTTC
NA	TRBV9	TRBJ1-1	NA	CASSVPPDRNTEAFF	TGTGCCAGCAGCGTACCTCCGGACAGGAACACTGAAGCTTTCTTT
few	TRBV4-1	TRBJ2-7	TRBD1	CASSQETGGPSEQYF	TGCGCCAGCAGCCAAGAAACAGGGGGCCCCTCCGAGCAGTACTTC
NA	TRBV10-3	TRBJ2-6	NA	CAIKGDSGANVLTF	TGTGCCATCAAGGGGGACTCTGGGGCCAACGTCCTGACTTTC
NA	TRBV10-2	TRBJ2-5	NA	CASSPPGTQYF	TGCGCCAGCAGTCCCCCCGGGACCCAGTACTTC
NA	TRBV5-1	TRBJ2-7	TRBD1	CASSLVGTASYEQYF	TGCGCCAGCAGCTTGGTTGGGACAGCCTCCTACGAGCAGTACTTC
once	TRBV7-8	TRBJ1-2	NA	CASSLAGRTNYGYTF	TGTGCCAGCAGCTTAGCTGGCAGGACTAACTATGGCTACACCTTC
NA	TRBV7-2	TRBJ2-3	NA	CASSFYTDTQYF	TGTGCCAGCAGCTTCTACACAGATACGCAGTATTTT
NA	TRBV5-6	TRBJ2-5	TRBD1	CASSSGQGQVETQYF	TGTGCCAGCAGCTCAGGACAGGGGCAAGTGGAGACCCAGTACTTC
once	TRBV4-3	TRBJ2-7	NA	CASSQDVTYEQYF	TGCGCCAGCAGCCAAGATGTAACCTACGAGCAGTACTTC
NA	TRBV4-3	TRBJ1-6	NA	CASSQVTGLTSPLHF	TGCGCCAGCAGCCAAGTAACAGGCCTAACTTCACCCCTCCACTTT
few	TRBV4-1	TRBJ1-1	NA	CASSQGMRTEAFF	TGCGCCAGCAGCCAAGGAATGAGGACTGAAGCTTTCTTT
NA	TRBV6-5	TRBJ1-1	TRBD1	CASSLPGQGLAFF	TGTGCCAGCAGTCTACCGGGACAGGGTTTAGCTTTCTTT
NA	TRBV6-5	TRBJ2-2	NA	CASGVFTGELFF	TGTGCCAGCGGAGTATTCACCGGGGAGCTGTTTTTT
NA	TRBV19	TRBJ1-4	NA	CASRKGVNEKLFF	TGTGCCAGTAGGAAGGGGGTTAATGAAAAACTGTTTTTT
NA	TRBV7-7	TRBJ2-1	TRBD2	CASSHTLAGDSNEQFF	TGTGCCAGCAGCCACACCCTAGCGGGGGACTCTAATGAGCAGTTCTTC
NA	TRBV9	TRBJ1-3	NA	CASSVADSPGNTIYF	TGTGCCAGCAGCGTAGCTGACAGTCCTGGAAACACCATATATTTT
NA	TRBV2	TRBJ1-1	NA	CASRPGQTNTEAFF	TGTGCCAGCAGACCTGGACAAACGAACACTGAAGCTTTCTTT
NA	TRBV19	TRBJ2-6	TRBD1	CASTPGTGAVPISGANVLTF	TGTGCCAGTACCCCTGGGACAGGGGCCGTTCCTATCTCTGGGGCCAACGTCCTGACTTTC
NA	TRBV18	TRBJ1-4	TRBD1	CASSPWDRAEKLFF	TGTGCCAGCTCGCCTTGGGACAGGGCTGAAAAACTGTTTTTT
once	TRBV9	TRBJ1-2	NA	CASSVGLGRDYGYTF	TGTGCCAGCAGCGTAGGTCTCGGGAGAGACTATGGCTACACCTTC
NA	TRBV7-9	TRBJ1-5	TRBD1	CASSSGTDHNQPQHF	TGTGCCAGCAGCTCGGGGACAGACCACAATCAGCCCCAGCATTTT
NA	TRBV30	TRBJ2-7	TRBD2	CAWARSGTSVEQYF	TGTGCCTGGGCCAGATCCGGGACTAGCGTCGAGCAGTACTTC
once	TRBV6-1	TRBJ1-2	TRBD1	CASSPGQGASYGYTF	TGTGCCAGCAGCCCGGGACAGGGGGCGAGCTATGGCTACACCTTC
few	TRBV4-3	TRBJ2-7	TRBD2	CASSPGGAREQYF	TGCGCCAGCAGCCCCGGGGGGGCCAGGGAGCAGTACTTC
NA	TRBV27	TRBJ2-7	TRBD2	CASISGGEQYF	TGTGCCAGCATCTCGGGGGGCGAGCAGTACTTC
NA	TRBV4-3	TRBJ2-1	TRBD2	CASSQERTSGNPSYNEQFF	TGCGCCAGCAGCCAAGAAAGGACTAGCGGAAATCCGTCCTACAATGAGCAGTTCTTC
NA	TRBV11-2	TRBJ2-7	NA	CASSFRQSSYEQYF	TGTGCCAGCAGCTTCAGACAGAGCTCCTACGAGCAGTACTTC
NA	TRBV5-4	TRBJ2-1	NA	CASSPTSRDYNEQFF	TGTGCCAGCAGCCCCACGAGCCGGGATTACAATGAGCAGTTCTTC
NA	TRBV6-5	TRBJ1-1	TRBD1	CASRSRQGLNTEAFF	TGTGCCAGCAGGTCCCGACAGGGGTTGAACACTGAAGCTTTCTTT
NA	TRBV7-9	TRBJ1-6	TRBD1	CASTSSRDSYSPLHF	TGTGCCAGCACCTCGTCCCGGGACAGTTATTCACCCCTCCACTTT
NA	TRBV7-2	TRBJ1-1	NA	CASSFGSTEAFF	TGTGCCAGCAGCTTCGGGTCCACTGAAGCTTTCTTT